The 16 T cell receptor beta chains below all came from one sample that was sequenced in a study of cytomegalovirus exposure and HLA in healthy donors. PCR was performed using 60 Vbeta and 13 Jbeta primers. The table came from immunoSEQ multiplex PCR; TCRdb's copy has only in-frame clones and leaves some out. The sample has almost 200,000 clones; almost 85% are singletons. Sequenced material: PBMCs. The receptors originated from a woman aged 45-60 years in good health and CMV-seronegative.

The chain is built from TRBV2 and TRBJ2-2, with TRBD1 matching 8 bases. The length of the CDR3 is 15 residues. Per germline, CDR1 SNHLY and CDR2 FYNNEI. The J segment lost 5 bases and the V segment lost 6 bases, leaving 8 bases of the junction unmatched. CDR3 sequence (DNA): TGTGCCAGCAGGAGAGGACAGGGAGGAACCGGGGAGCTGTTTTTT. Protein: CASRRGQGGTGELFF.

This clone was seen just once. The rearrangement uses TRBV19 and TRBJ2-2; 8 nucleotides align to TRBD1. Germline V gene sequence: CDR1 LNHDA, CDR2 SQIVND (reference sequence). The V segment lost 5 bases and the J segment 6 bases; nucleotides outside the gene matches: 8. This CDR3 comprises 15 residues. CDR3 in DNA: TGTGCCAGTAGTTCGCAGGGGGCAGGCGCCGGGGAGCTGTTTTTT. Its translation is CASSSQGAGAGELFF.

V gene TRBV16 combines with J gene TRBJ2-3; 12 bases map to TRBD2. Germline V gives CDR1 KGHSY, CDR2 FQNENV. The CDR3 length is 17 residues. The V segment lost 2 bases and the J segment 3 bases; nucleotides outside the gene matches: 6. CDR3 loop: CASSQHLAGGRTDTQYF. The DNA for the CDR3 is TGTGCCAGCAGCCAACACCTAGCGGGAGGGAGGACAGATACGCAGTATTTT.

J is TRBJ2-5 and V is TRBV7-9; weak D call: TRBD1 (5 bases). Germline values: CDR1 SEHNR, CDR2 FQNEAQ (reference sequence). CDR3 length equals 16 residues. V gave up 1 base and J gave up 5 bases, with 17 bases separating them. The CDR3 DNA reads as TGTGCCAGCAGCTTAGGCATAGGGGCTCTGGGGGAGACCCAGTACTTC. Its protein product is CASSLGIGALGETQYF.

The chain employs TRBV4-1 and TRBJ2-1, with 7 bases identical to TRBD2. The V and J ends lost 0 bases and 7 bases, in that order; junction bases with no gene match: 18. Germline CDR1 reads MGHRA; CDR2 reads YSYEKL. CDR3 size: 19 residues. This CDR3 is CASSQDYQRGGRLRNEQFF. DNA of the CDR3: TGCGCCAGCAGCCAAGATTACCAAAGGGGAGGGAGATTAAGAAATGAGCAGTTCTTC.

The chain links TRBV6-5 to TRBJ2-7; possible D gene TRBD1, 6 bases. V shed 5 bases and J shed 2 bases, with 16 bases lying between them. The CDR3 covers 15 residues. In germline, CDR1 is MNHEY, CDR2 SVGAGI. The CDR3 DNA sequence: TGTGCCAGCAGTCCCACAGGGTCATCGACCTACGAGCAGTACTTC. This sequence encodes CASSPTGSSTYEQYF.

The V and J genes are TRBV7-3 and TRBJ1-1; the D gene is possibly TRBD1 (6 bases). The ends were cut back, 5 bases at V and 6 bases at J, with 13 bases in the middle. This CDR3 region has 13 residues. The germline CDR1 and CDR2 sequences are SGHTA and FQGTGA. The CDR3 coding sequence is TGTGCCAGCAGCCTTTCTCCAGGGGCTGAAGCTTTCTTT. This encodes CASSLSPGAEAFF.

This chain joins TRBV19 and TRBJ2-5; the match to TRBD1 covers 7 bases. CDR1 is LNHDA and CDR2 is SQIVND in the germline V gene (reference sequence). This CDR3 has 13 amino acids. Trimming removed 3 bases from V and 2 bases from J; junction bases left unmatched: 0. The CDR3 protein is CASSIRGQETQYF. The CDR3, as DNA: TGTGCCAGTAGTATCAGGGGGCAAGAGACCCAGTACTTC.

The J gene is TRBJ2-4, the V gene TRBV19; TRBD1 aligns across 7 bases. V dropped 1 base and J dropped 8; count of bases not matched to a gene: 5. CDR1 is LNHDA and CDR2 is SQIVND in the germline V gene (reference sequence). CDR3 length: 14 residues. CDR3 DNA sequence: TGTGCCAGTAGTATAGTTACAGGGGTGGACATTCAGTACTTC. Translating gives CASSIVTGVDIQYF. Looking up the rest from reference TRBV19 and TRBJ2-4 gives the full variable domain: DGGITQSPKYLFRKEGQNVTLSCEQNLNHDAMYWYRQDPGQGLRLIYYSQIVNDFQKGDIAEGYSVSREKKESFPLTVTSAQKNPTAFYLCASSIVTGVDIQYFGAGTRLSVL.

In this sample, this clone turned up a few times. The rearrangement links TRBV7-6 to TRBJ2-3, with 10 bases lining up with TRBD2. Unmatched junction bases numbered 3, after V lost 5 bases and J lost 4 bases. Germline loops: CDR1 SGHVS, CDR2 FNYEAQ. The CDR3 spans 14 residues. CDR3 protein: CASSRGTSADTQYF. The DNA for the CDR3 is TGTGCCAGCAGCCGCGGGACTAGCGCAGATACGCAGTATTTT.

The chain couples TRBV4-1 to TRBJ2-5; TRBD2 matches 9 bases. CDR3 length: 19 amino acids. Trimming took 1 base from V and 0 from J; bases not matched to a gene: 12. Germline V gene sequence: CDR1 MGHRA, CDR2 YSYEKL. CDR3 sequence: CASSQGSLRGGGNQETQYF. In DNA form, the CDR3 reads TGCGCCAGCAGCCAAGGTTCTCTTCGCGGGGGGGGCAACCAAGAGACCCAGTACTTC.

The chain employs TRBV4-2 and TRBJ2-1; D may be TRBD2 (6 bases). Per the germline V gene, CDR1 is LGHNA and CDR2 is YNFKEQ. V was shortened by 6 bases and J by 7 bases, with 13 bases between the two germline ends. CDR3 length: 13 amino acids. CDR3 protein: CASRLGLQNEQFF. DNA of the CDR3: TGTGCCAGCAGACTGGGACTTCAGAATGAGCAGTTCTTC.

A few counts support this clone. The chain links TRBV18 to TRBJ2-3, with 9 nucleotides matching TRBD1. The CDR3 totals 16 residues. Germline assignment: CDR1 KGHSH and CDR2 LQKENI. The V and J ends lost 3 bases and 1 base, in that order; junction bases with no gene match: 5. The CDR3 nucleotides are TGTGCCAGCTCACCCCGGACAGGGGACGGCACAGATACGCAGTATTTT. It yields the protein CASSPRTGDGTDTQYF.

This chain links TRBV4-1 with TRBJ2-5; 9 bases match TRBD2. CDR3 size: 16 residues. Trimming at V came to 2 bases and at J to 4 bases, leaving 8 bases not matched to a gene. Germline V lookup: CDR1 MGHRA, CDR2 YSYEKL. CDR3 coding DNA: TGCGCCAGCAGCCAACAATTAGCGGGAGTCGGAGAGACCCAGTACTTC. This encodes CASSQQLAGVGETQYF.

The CDR3 region is CASSKDRGTEAFF. The CDR3 DNA follows: TGTGCCAGCAGCAAAGACAGGGGCACTGAAGCTTTCTTT. This chain links TRBV6-5 with TRBJ1-1, with 8 bases aligning to TRBD1. Germline trimming cut 6 bases from V and 4 bases from J; bases unmatched to any gene: 4. Per germline, CDR1 MNHEY and CDR2 SVGAGI. The length of the CDR3 is 13 residues.

The gene calls are TRBV14 and TRBJ2-5, with D tentatively TRBD2 (6 bases). The DNA end favors TRBJ2-7, so the J call may be wrong. The length of the CDR3 is 13 residues. CDR1 and CDR2 (germline): SGHDN, FVKESK. CDR3 nucleotides: TGTGCCAGCAGCCAGGGCGGGACGGGCGAGCAGTACTTC. Translated: CASSQGGTGEQYF.